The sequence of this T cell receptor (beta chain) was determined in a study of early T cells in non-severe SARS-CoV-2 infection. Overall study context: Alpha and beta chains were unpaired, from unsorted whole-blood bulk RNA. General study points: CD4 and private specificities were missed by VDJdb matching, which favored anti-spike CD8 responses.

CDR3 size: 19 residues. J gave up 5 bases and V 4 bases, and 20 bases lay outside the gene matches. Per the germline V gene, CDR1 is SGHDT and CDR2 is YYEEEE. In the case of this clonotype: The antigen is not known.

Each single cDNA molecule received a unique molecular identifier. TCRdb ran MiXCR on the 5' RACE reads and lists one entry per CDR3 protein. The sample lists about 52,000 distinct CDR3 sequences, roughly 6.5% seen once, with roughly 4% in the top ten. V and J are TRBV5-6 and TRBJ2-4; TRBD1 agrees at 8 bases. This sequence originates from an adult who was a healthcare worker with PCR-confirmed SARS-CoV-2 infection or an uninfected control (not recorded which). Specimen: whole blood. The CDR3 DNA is TGTGCCAGCAGCCCCGTCCCGGGACAGGAACCGAGACATGAAAACATTCAGTACTTC. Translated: CASSPVPGQEPRHENIQYF.